One and the same sample provided the 9 T cell receptor beta chains below, sequenced in a study of OX40 agonist ivuxolimab in advanced cancers. The library was prepared using the immunoSEQ multiplex PCR assay. TCRdb obtained this table from immuneACCESS and retained in-frame rearrangements with V and J assigned. These tables miss some clones; where compared with another copy, unresolved V genes account for less than half of the shortfall, and the remainder is unexplained. The sample contains fewer than 30,000 clones, more than 85% of them found a single time. The ten largest clones take up roughly 18% of the sample. This specimen was CD4+ or CD8+ T cells sorted from blood, taken in a trial of the OX40 agonist ivuxolimab. The receptors were gathered from an adult with an advanced solid tumor such as melanoma, head and neck, liver or kidney cancer.

This clone was observed a few times. The chain links TRBV14 to TRBJ2-5; 8 bases agree with TRBD1. The CDR3 is made up of 16 amino acids. The V segment lost 1 base and the J segment 5 bases; nucleotides outside the gene matches: 9. The germline V gene encodes CDR1 SGHDN and CDR2 FVKESK. CDR3 nucleotides: TGTGCCAGCAGCCAAGCGCCACAGGGGGTCGGCGAGACCCAGTACTTC. Its translation: CASSQAPQGVGETQYF.

The chain carries TRBV27 and TRBJ1-1; D not certain. The germline gives CDR1 MNHEY, CDR2 SMNVEV (reference sequence). Deletions cut 6 bases from V and 9 bases from J, with 17 bases between. CDR3 length: 13 amino acids. The CDR3 here is CASRGFQGGKAFF. CDR3 nucleotides: TGTGCCAGCAGAGGTTTCCAAGGAGGGAAAGCTTTCTTT.

The J gene is TRBJ2-1, the V gene TRBV6-1, with 9 positions matching TRBD2. Germline assignment: CDR1 MNHNS and CDR2 SASEGT. The CDR3 totals 16 residues. With V trimmed by 3 bases and J by 2 bases, 5 bases remained unmatched. The DNA of the CDR3 is TGTGCCAGCAGTGAGCCGGGACTAGCCCCCTACAATGAGCAGTTCTTC. Translating it yields CASSEPGLAPYNEQFF.

V usage is TRBV27 and J usage is TRBJ2-2, with D tentatively TRBD2 (6 bases). Per the germline V gene, CDR1 is MNHEY and CDR2 is SMNVEV (reference sequence). The CDR3 runs 14 residues. V shed 6 bases and J shed 1 base, with 9 bases lying between them. This CDR3 reads CASSRGVNTGELFF. The CDR3 DNA is TGTGCCAGCAGCCGCGGGGTGAACACCGGGGAGCTGTTTTTT.

The chain joins TRBV19 to TRBJ2-7; no definite D call. Germline-derived CDR1 and CDR2 are LNHDA and SQIVND (reference sequence). Trimming stripped 4 bases from V and 2 bases from J, with 18 bases between. The CDR3 sequence is 16 residues long. The CDR3 coding sequence is TGTGCCAGTAGTACCGGGTTAGGCCTGGCGACCTACGAGCAGTACTTC. It is translated as CASSTGLGLATYEQYF.

The chain recombines TRBV10-3 with TRBJ2-7; the D gene could be TRBD1 or TRBD2 (6 bases each). Germline lookup yields CDR1 ENHRY and CDR2 SYGVKD. The V gene lost 10 bases and the J gene lost 4 bases, with 17 bases spanning the gap. The length of the CDR3 is 13 residues. Here the CDR3 reads CATSQGGEYEQYF. In DNA, the CDR3 is TGTGCCACCTCACAGGGAGGAGAATACGAGCAGTACTTC.

This rearrangement joins TRBV5-6 to TRBJ1-1; weak D call: TRBD1 (5 bases). Trimming shortened V by 0 bases and J by 4 bases, and 10 bases separated the two germline ends. The CDR3 extends over 14 amino acids. Germline V gives CDR1 SGHDT, CDR2 YYEEEE. The CDR3 loop is CASSLAPGVTEAFF. CDR3 coding DNA: TGTGCCAGCAGCTTGGCCCCGGGGGTCACTGAAGCTTTCTTT.

The chain carries TRBV6-5 and TRBJ2-7; perhaps TRBD1 as D (5 bases). The CDR3 runs to 14 residues. Germline assignment: CDR1 MNHEY and CDR2 SVGAGI. Trimming took 2 bases from V and 4 from J, leaving 12 bases between them. CDR3 DNA: TGTGCCAGCAGTTACGGTCAGGGTACGTACGAGCAGTACTTC. This codes for CASSYGQGTYEQYF.

The V and J genes are TRBV5-1 and TRBJ2-1, with D unclear. The germline V gene encodes CDR1 SGHRS and CDR2 YFSETQ. Trimming stripped 0 bases from V and 10 bases from J, with 8 bases between. The CDR3 loop spans 12 amino acids. In DNA, the CDR3 is TGCGCCAGCAGCTTGGCGTGGCCGGAGCAGTTCTTC. It is translated as CASSLAWPEQFF.